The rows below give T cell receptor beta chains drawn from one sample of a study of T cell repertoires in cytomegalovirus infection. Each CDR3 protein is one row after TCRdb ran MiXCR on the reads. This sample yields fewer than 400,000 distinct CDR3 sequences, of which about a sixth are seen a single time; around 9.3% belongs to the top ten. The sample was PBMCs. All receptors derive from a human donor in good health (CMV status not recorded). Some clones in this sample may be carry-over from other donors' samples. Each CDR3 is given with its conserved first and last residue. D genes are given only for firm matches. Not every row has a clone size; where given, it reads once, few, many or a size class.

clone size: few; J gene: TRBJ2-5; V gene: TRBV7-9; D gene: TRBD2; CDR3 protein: CASSYPTSGGLETQYF; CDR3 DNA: TGTGCCAGCAGCTATCCGACTAGCGGGGGACTGGAGACCCAGTACTTC
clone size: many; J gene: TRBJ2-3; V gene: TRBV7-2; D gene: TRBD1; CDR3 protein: CASSLRRGVRDRETDTQYF; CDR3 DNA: TGTGCCAGCAGCTTAAGAAGGGGCGTGCGGGACAGGGAAACAGATACGCAGTATTTT
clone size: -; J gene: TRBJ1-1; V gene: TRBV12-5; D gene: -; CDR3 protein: CASGSPPRGPEAFF; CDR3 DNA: TGTGCTAGTGGTTCACCCCCTCGGGGCCCTGAAGCTTTCTTT
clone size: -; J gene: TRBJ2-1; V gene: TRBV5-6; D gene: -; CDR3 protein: CASSLKGHGLYNEQFF; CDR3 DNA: TGTGCCAGCAGCCTCAAGGGACACGGGCTCTACAATGAGCAGTTCTTC
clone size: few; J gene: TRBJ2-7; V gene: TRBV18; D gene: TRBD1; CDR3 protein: CASSPSILGQGQGYEQYF; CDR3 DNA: TGTGCCAGCTCACCATCTATACTGGGACAGGGACAGGGCTACGAGCAGTACTTC
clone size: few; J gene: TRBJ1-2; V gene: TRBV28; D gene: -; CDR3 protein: CASTRWAYGYTF; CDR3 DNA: TGTGCCAGCACCAGGTGGGCCTATGGCTACACCTTC
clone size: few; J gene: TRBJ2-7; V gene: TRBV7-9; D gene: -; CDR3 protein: CASSLGSGFAKGFFYEQYF; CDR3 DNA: TGTGCCAGCAGCTTAGGGTCGGGGTTCGCAAAGGGCTTTTTCTACGAGCAGTACTTC
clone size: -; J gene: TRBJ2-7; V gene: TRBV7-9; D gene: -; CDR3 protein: CASSLRGMAGSPYEQYF; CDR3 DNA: TGTGCCAGCAGCTTAAGGGGGATGGCAGGGTCCCCCTACGAGCAGTACTTC
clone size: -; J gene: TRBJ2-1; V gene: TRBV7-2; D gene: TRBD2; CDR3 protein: CASSVRAGENYNEQFF; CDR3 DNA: TGTGCCAGCAGCGTGCGAGCGGGGGAAAACTACAATGAGCAGTTCTTC
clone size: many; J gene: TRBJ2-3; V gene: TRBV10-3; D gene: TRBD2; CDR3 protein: CAISGLAGVKADTQYF; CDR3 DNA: TGTGCCATCAGCGGACTAGCGGGAGTAAAGGCAGATACGCAGTATTTT
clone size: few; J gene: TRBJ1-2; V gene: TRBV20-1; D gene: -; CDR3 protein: CSAWQLDGYTF; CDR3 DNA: TGCAGTGCTTGGCAGTTGGATGGCTACACCTTC
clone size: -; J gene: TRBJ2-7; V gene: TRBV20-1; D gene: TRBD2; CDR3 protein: CSAGGAGGYPSYEQYF; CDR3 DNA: TGCAGTGCTGGAGGGGCGGGGGGCTACCCTTCCTACGAGCAGTACTTC
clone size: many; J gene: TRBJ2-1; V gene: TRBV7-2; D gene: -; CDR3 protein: CASSFSSGSYNEQFF; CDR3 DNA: TGTGCCAGCAGCTTCAGTAGCGGAAGCTACAATGAGCAGTTCTTC
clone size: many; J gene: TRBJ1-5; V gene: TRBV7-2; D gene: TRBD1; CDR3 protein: CASSPVQGAMGNQPQHF; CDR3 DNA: TGTGCCAGCAGCCCGGTACAGGGGGCGATGGGCAATCAGCCCCAGCATTTT
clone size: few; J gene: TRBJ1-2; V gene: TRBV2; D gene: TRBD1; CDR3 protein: CASRLTGGFYGYTF; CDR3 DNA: TGTGCCAGCAGACTGACAGGGGGCTTCTATGGCTACACCTTC
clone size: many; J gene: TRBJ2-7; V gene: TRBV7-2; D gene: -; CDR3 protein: CASEGQAYEQYF; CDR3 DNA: TGTGCCAGCGAGGGGCAAGCCTACGAGCAGTACTTC
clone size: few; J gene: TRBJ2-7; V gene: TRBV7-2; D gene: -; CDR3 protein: CASSLGTHNLYF; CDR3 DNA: TGTGCCAGCAGCTTAGGAACACACAATCTTTACTTC
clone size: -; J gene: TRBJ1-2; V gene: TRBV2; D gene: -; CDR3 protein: CATGNRDGYGYTF; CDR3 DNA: TGTGCCACAGGGAACAGGGATGGCTATGGCTACACCTTC
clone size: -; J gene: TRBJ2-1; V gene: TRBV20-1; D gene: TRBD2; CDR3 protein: CSAKLPGTRSQGEQFF; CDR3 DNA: TGCAGTGCGAAACTACCCGGGACTAGAAGTCAGGGTGAGCAGTTCTTC
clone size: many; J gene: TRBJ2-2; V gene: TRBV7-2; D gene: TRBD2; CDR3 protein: CASSLALAGGTGELFF; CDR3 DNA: TGTGCCAGCAGCTTAGCCCTAGCGGGGGGCACCGGGGAGCTGTTTTTT
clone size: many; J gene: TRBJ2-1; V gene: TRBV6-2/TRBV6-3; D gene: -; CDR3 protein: CASSYGEWDEQFF; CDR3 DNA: TGTGCCAGCAGTTACGGGGAGTGGGATGAGCAGTTCTTC
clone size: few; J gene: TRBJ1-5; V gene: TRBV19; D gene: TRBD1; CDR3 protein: CATTPGQLSQPQHF; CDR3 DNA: TGTGCCACTACCCCGGGACAGCTCAGTCAGCCCCAGCATTTT
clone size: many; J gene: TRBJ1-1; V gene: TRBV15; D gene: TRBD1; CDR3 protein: CATSREVSGTGGALVFYPEAFF; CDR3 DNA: TGTGCCACCAGCAGAGAAGTAAGCGGGACAGGGGGCGCGTTGGTCTTCTATCCTGAAGCTTTCTTT
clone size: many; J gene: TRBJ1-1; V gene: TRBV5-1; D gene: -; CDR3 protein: CASSLGFGAGTEAFF; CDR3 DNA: TGCGCCAGCAGCTTGGGGTTCGGGGCCGGGACTGAAGCTTTCTTT
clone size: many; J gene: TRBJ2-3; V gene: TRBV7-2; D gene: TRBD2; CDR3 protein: CASRPGTTSGPRTDTQYF; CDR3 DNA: TGTGCCAGCAGACCCGGGACTACCAGCGGGCCTCGCACAGATACGCAGTATTTT
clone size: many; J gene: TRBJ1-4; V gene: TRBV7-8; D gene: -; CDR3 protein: CASSLGGLSNEKLFF; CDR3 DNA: TGTGCCAGCAGCTTAGGGGGGCTGAGTAATGAAAAACTGTTTTTT
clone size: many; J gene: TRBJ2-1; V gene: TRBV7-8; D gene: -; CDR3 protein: CASSSLPGQRDNEQFF; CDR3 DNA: TGTGCCAGCAGCTCCCTTCCGGGACAGCGGGACAATGAGCAGTTCTTC
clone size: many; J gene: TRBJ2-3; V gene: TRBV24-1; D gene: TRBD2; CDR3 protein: CATSDLLAGTDTQYF; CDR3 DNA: TGTGCCACCAGTGACCTTCTAGCGGGCACAGATACGCAGTATTTT
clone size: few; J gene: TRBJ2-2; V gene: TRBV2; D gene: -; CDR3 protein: CASRPTRTGELFF; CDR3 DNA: TGTGCCAGCAGACCCACAAGAACCGGGGAGCTGTTTTTT
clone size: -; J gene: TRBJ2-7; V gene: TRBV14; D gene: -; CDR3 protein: CASSRGERDGLYEQYF; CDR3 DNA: TGTGCCAGCAGCCGCGGAGAAAGGGACGGCCTCTACGAGCAGTACTTC
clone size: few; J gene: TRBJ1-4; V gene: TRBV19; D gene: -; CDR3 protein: CASSISSTWTDEKLFF; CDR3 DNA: TGTGCCAGTAGTATTTCATCGACCTGGACAGATGAAAAACTGTTTTTT
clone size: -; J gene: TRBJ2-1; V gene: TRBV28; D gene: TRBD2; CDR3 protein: CASRAGGKSYNEQFF; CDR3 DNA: TGTGCCAGCCGGGCGGGGGGGAAGTCCTACAATGAGCAGTTCTTC
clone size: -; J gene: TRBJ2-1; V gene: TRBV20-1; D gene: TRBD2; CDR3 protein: CSARLAGELNEQFF; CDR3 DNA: TGCAGTGCTAGACTAGCGGGAGAACTCAATGAGCAGTTCTTC
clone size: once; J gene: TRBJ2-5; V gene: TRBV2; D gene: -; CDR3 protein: CASSDGGAGTQYF; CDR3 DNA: TGTGCCAGCAGTGACGGGGGCGCGGGGACCCAGTACTTC
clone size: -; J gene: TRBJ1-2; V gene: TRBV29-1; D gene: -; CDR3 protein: CSARGGGYYGYTF; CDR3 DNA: TGCAGCGCCCGGGGGGGGGGATATTATGGCTACACCTTC
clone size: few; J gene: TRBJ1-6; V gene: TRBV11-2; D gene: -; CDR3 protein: CASSPRGHPDNSPLHF; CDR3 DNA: TGTGCCAGCAGCCCCCGGGGACACCCGGATAATTCACCCCTCCACTTT
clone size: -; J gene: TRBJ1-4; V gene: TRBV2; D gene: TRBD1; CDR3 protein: CASRSGQGTEKLFF; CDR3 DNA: TGTGCCAGCCGGAGCGGACAGGGGACTGAAAAACTGTTTTTT
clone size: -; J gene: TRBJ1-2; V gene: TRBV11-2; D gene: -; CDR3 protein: CASSFLGGIYGYTF; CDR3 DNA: TGTGCCAGCAGCTTTCTGGGGGGGATCTATGGCTACACCTTC
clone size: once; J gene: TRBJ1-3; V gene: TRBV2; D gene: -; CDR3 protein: CASSEVRSQRNTIYF; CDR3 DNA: TGTGCCAGCAGTGAAGTTCGGTCCCAACGAAACACCATATATTTT
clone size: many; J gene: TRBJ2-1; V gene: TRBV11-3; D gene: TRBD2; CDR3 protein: CASSPRGDPSYNEQFF; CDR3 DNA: TGTGCCAGCAGCCCTCGGGGGGACCCCTCCTACAATGAGCAGTTCTTC
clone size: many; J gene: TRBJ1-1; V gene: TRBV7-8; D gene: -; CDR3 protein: CASSLVGGRQLNTEAFF; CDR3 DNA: TGTGCCAGCAGCTTAGTTGGTGGTCGACAGTTGAACACTGAAGCTTTCTTT
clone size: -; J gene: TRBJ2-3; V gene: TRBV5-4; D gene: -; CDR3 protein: CASSRSSNSVTDTQYF; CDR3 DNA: TGTGCCAGCAGCCGTTCGTCCAACTCGGTCACAGATACGCAGTATTTT
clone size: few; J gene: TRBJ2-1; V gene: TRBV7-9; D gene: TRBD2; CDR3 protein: CASSNLLAGGPDEQFF; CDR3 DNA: TGTGCCAGCAGCAACTTACTAGCGGGAGGGCCCGATGAGCAGTTCTTC
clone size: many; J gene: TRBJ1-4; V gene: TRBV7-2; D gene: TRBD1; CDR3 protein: CASSFPDREEKLFF; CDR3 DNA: TGTGCCAGCAGCTTCCCGGACAGGGAAGAAAAACTGTTTTTT
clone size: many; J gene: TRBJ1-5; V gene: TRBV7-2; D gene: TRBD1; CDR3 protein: CASSPQQGAAQPQHF; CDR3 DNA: TGTGCCAGCAGCCCTCAACAGGGGGCCGCCCAGCCCCAGCATTTT
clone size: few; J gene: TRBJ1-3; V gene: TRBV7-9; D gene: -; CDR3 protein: CASSSRDSDTIYF; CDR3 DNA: TGTGCCAGCAGCTCCAGGGATTCTGACACCATATATTTT
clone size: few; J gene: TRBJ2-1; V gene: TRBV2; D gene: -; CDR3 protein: CASTGAGNEQFF; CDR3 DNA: TGTGCCAGCACGGGGGCCGGCAATGAGCAGTTCTTC
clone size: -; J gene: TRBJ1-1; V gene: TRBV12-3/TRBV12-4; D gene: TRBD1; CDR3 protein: CASIRRQGVGVAFF; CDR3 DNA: TGTGCCAGCATCCGAAGACAGGGCGTAGGTGTAGCTTTCTTT
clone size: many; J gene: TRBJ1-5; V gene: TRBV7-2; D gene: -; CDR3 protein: CASSLYDLQQPQHF; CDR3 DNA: TGTGCCAGCAGCTTATATGACCTCCAACAGCCCCAGCATTTT
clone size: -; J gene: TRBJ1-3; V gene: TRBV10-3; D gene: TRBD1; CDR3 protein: CAISMGQGAGNTIYF; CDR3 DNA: TGTGCCATCAGTATGGGACAGGGGGCAGGAAACACCATATATTTT
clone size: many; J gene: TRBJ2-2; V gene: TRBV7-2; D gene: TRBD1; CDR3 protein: CASSLALGQGAGELFF; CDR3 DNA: TGTGCCAGCAGCTTAGCTTTGGGACAGGGCGCCGGGGAGCTGTTTTTT
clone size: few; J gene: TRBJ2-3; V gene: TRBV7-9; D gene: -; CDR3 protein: CASSILSTDTQYF; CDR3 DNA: TGTGCCAGCAGCATCCTAAGCACAGATACGCAGTATTTT
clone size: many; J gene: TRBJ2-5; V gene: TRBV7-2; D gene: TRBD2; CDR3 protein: CASIMTSGSYQTQYF; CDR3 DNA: TGTGCCAGCATCATGACTAGCGGGAGTTATCAGACCCAGTACTTC
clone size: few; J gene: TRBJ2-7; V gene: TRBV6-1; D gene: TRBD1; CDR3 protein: CASSAQTGAFYEQYF; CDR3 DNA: TGTGCCAGCAGTGCCCAAACAGGGGCCTTCTACGAGCAGTACTTC
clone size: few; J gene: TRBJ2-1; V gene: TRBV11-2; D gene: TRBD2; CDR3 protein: CASSLRLAGAYNEQFF; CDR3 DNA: TGTGCCAGCAGCTTACGTCTAGCGGGAGCGTACAATGAGCAGTTCTTC
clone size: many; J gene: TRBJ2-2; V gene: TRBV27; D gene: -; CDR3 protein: CASKRSRNTGELFF; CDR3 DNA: TGTGCCAGCAAAAGGTCGAGGAACACCGGGGAGCTGTTTTTT
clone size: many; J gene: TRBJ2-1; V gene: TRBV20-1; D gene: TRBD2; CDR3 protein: CSASGGAFNEQFF; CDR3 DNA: TGCAGTGCTAGCGGGGGGGCCTTCAATGAGCAGTTCTTC
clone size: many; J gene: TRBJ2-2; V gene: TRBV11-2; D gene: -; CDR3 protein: CASNMMENTGELFF; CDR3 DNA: TGTGCCAGCAACATGATGGAAAACACCGGGGAGCTGTTTTTT